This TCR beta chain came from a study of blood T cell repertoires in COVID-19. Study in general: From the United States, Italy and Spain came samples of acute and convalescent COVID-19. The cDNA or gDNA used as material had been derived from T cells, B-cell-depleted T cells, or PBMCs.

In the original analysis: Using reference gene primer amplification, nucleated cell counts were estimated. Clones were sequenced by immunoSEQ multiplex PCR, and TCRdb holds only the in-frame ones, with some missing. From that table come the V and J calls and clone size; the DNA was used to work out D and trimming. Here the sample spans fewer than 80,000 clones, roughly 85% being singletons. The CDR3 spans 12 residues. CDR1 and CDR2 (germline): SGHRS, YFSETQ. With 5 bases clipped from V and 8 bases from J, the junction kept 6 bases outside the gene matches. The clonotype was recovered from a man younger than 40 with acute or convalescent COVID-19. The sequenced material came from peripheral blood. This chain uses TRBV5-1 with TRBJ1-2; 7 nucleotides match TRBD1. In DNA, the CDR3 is TGCGCCAGCAGGGACGGGACAGACGGCTACACCTTC. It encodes CASRDGTDGYTF.